This TCR beta chain emerged from a study of identical twins. Study results and limitations: Beta out-of-frame sequences displayed a weaker excess of sharing between twins. Abundant beta clonotypes from cord blood had fewer insertions, unlike memory repertoires, which showed none. Analyses based on zero insertions could be partly confounded by invariant MAIT and iNKT cells.

A universal primer site arose from template switching, and cDNA bore unique molecular identifiers. TCRdb ran MiXCR on the 5' RACE reads and lists one entry per CDR3 protein. Of 1.5 million or so distinct CDR3 sequences listed, less than 40% are singletons. The CDR3 covers 14 residues. The germline gives CDR1 MDHEN, CDR2 SYDVKM. With regard to this clonotype: Antigen specificity is unknown.

The sequencing input was cord blood. The V and J genes are TRBV28 and TRBJ2-1, with D possibly matching TRBD2 (6 bases). Matching the DNA end better, TRBJ2-7 makes the J call doubtful. This receptor was obtained from a newborn girl in good health. The CDR3 loop is CASSRAGSYNEQYF. CDR3 sequence (DNA): TGTGCCAGCAGTCGAGCGGGCTCCTACAATGAGCAGTACTTC.